This T cell receptor beta chain was captured in a study of glioma-infiltrating T cells after dendritic cell vaccination. Study-level information: Three intradermal dendritic cell vaccine injections were given every two weeks.

Time point reported: after dendritic cell vaccination, including at tumor progression/relapse. PBMC sampling occurred before vaccination, two weeks after the third dose, and at progression. Primers: 60 V beta forward and 13 J beta reverse. Libraries were prepared by immunoSEQ multiplex PCR; TCRdb keeps only in-frame clonotypes and omits some of them. Found here are 85,000 to 100,000 clones, 65% to 85% of them singletons; the top ten hold 5.4%. Findings and caveats of the study: TCR clonality showed no direct relationship with survival.

This CDR3 contains 14 residues. The V gene end was trimmed by 1 base and the J gene end by 5 bases; junction bases not matched to a gene: 5. Germline V CDR1 and CDR2: SQVTM, ANQGSEA. Note on this clone: Antigen unknown.

V gene TRBV29-1 combines with J gene TRBJ1-1; 9 nucleotides align to TRBD1. Here the sequenced sample was blood, taken after dendritic cell vaccination. The source of this sequence is a human donor with glioblastoma. The DNA for the CDR3 is TGCAGCGTTGAAGTAAGAGGACAGGGGACTGAAGCTTTCTTT. Its translation is CSVEVRGQGTEAFF.